The source of this TCR beta chain is a study of OX40 agonist ivuxolimab in advanced cancers. As for the study in general: Every 2 weeks, patients received ivuxolimab intravenously, dosed at 0.01 to 10 mg/kg. Partial responses occurred in three patients (one hepatocellular carcinoma, two cutaneous melanoma).

The CDR3 is made up of 15 amino acids. V shed 4 bases and J shed 5 bases, with 15 bases lying between them. Germline V gene sequence: CDR1 LGHNA, CDR2 YSLEER. Sequencing used immunoSEQ multiplex PCR; TCRdb keeps in-frame clones, though not all of them. Of over 60,000 clones in the sample, about 91% were seen once. This material consisted of CD4+ or CD8+ T cells sorted from blood, taken in a trial of the OX40 agonist ivuxolimab. V gene TRBV4-3 combines with J gene TRBJ2-1; a possible D gene is TRBD2 (7 bases). The TCR was taken from an adult with an advanced solid tumor such as melanoma, head and neck, liver or kidney cancer. The CDR3 DNA reads as TGCGCCAGCAGCCGGGGGGGGCCCCCGGACAATGAGCAGTTCTTC. Protein product: CASSRGGPPDNEQFF.